A selection of T cell receptor beta chains follows, all from one sample in a study of post-analysis software for immune sequencing data. One entry per CDR3 protein, called by TCRdb with MiXCR from the PCR reads. The sample records 450,000 to 650,000 distinct CDR3 sequences, 44% being singletons. Sequenced: blood. The receptors originated from a girl aged 10 to 17 with multiple sclerosis. Both conserved end residues are part of each CDR3. D genes are given only for firm matches. The size entry is marked missing in some rows and otherwise reads once, few, many or a size class.

d_gene	v_gene	abundance	j_gene	CDR3nt	CDR3aa
.	TRBV12-3/TRBV12-4	.	TRBJ2-7	TGTGCCAGCAGTCCAGGCATTGACAGGCAACCCTACGAGCAGTACTTC	CASSPGIDRQPYEQYF
.	TRBV5-5	.	TRBJ1-2	TGTGCCAGCAGCTTCACGGGAGGGTCCCTTACTAACTATGGCTACACCTTC	CASSFTGGSLTNYGYTF
.	TRBV9	.	TRBJ2-7	TGTGCCAGCAGCCGTCAGACTAGCTCCTACGAGCAGTACTTC	CASSRQTSSYEQYF
TRBD2	TRBV20-1	.	TRBJ2-3	TGCAGTGCTTGTAGCGGGGATAGCACAGATACGCAGTATTTT	CSACSGDSTDTQYF
.	TRBV20-1	few	TRBJ2-1	TGCAGTGCCAATGAGGACTCCTACAATGAGCAGTTCTTC	CSANEDSYNEQFF
TRBD1	TRBV7-8	.	TRBJ2-6	TGTGCCAGCAGCCTTAGGACAGGACCGGCCAACGTCCTGACTTTC	CASSLRTGPANVLTF
TRBD2	TRBV6-4	.	TRBJ2-1	TGTGCCAGCAGTGTATCTAGCGGGAGGGATGAGCAGTTCTTC	CASSVSSGRDEQFF
.	TRBV12-3/TRBV12-4	.	TRBJ1-5	TGTGCCAGCAGGACGAGTGGGCAGCCCCAGCATTTT	CASRTSGQPQHF
TRBD1	TRBV24-1	.	TRBJ2-5	TGTGCCACCAGTGATTTCGGACAGGGGGTAGAAGAGACCCAGTACTTC	CATSDFGQGVEETQYF
TRBD2	TRBV29-1	.	TRBJ2-1	TGCAGCGTTGAGGGACTAGGGAATGAGCAGTTCTTC	CSVEGLGNEQFF
TRBD2	TRBV2	once	TRBJ2-3	TGTGCCAGCAGAGAACTAGCGGCAGATACGCAGTATTTT	CASRELAADTQYF
TRBD2	TRBV4-1	once	TRBJ2-1	TGCGCCAGCAGCCTCGCTAGCGGGAGACCTTACAATGAGCAGTTCTTC	CASSLASGRPYNEQFF
TRBD2	TRBV5-5	.	TRBJ2-1	TGTGCCAGCAGCCCTGCCGGGGGGGAATACAATGAGCAGTTCTTC	CASSPAGGEYNEQFF
.	TRBV4-1	.	TRBJ2-7	TGCGCCAGCAGCCCGGCTCGGCTAGCGACCGAGCAGTACTTC	CASSPARLATEQYF
.	TRBV20-1	.	TRBJ2-7	TGCAGTGCTAGAGATCGTACTGGCTTCGAGCGTCGAAGCTCCTACGAGCAGTACTTC	CSARDRTGFERRSSYEQYF
TRBD2	TRBV5-8	.	TRBJ2-1	TGTGCCATGCTAGCGGGAGTGTCTAGTGAGCAGTTCTTC	CAMLAGVSSEQFF
.	TRBV25-1	few	TRBJ2-7	TGTGCCAGCAGTGAGCAGCTTACCTACGAGCAGTACTTC	CASSEQLTYEQYF
.	TRBV20-1	.	TRBJ2-3	TGCAGTGCTAGAGATGGCGCACGAGGGGTAGATACGCAGTATTTT	CSARDGARGVDTQYF
.	TRBV7-2	many	TRBJ2-3	TGTGCCAGCAGCCGCTCGGGCGGAACAGATACGCAGTATTTT	CASSRSGGTDTQYF
.	TRBV6-5	.	TRBJ2-7	TGTGCCAGCAGTTACGGACAGAGCTCCTACGAGCAGTACTTC	CASSYGQSSYEQYF
.	TRBV12-3/TRBV12-4	once	TRBJ2-1	TGCGCCAGCAGTTTAACACTAGCAGCCTACAATGAGCAGTTCTTC	CASSLTLAAYNEQFF
TRBD2	TRBV29-1	once	TRBJ2-7	TGCAGCGGGACCGACCCGGGAGGCGAGCAGTACTTC	CSGTDPGGEQYF
.	TRBV5-1	few	TRBJ2-7	TGCGCCAGCAGCGGGGAAAGTCTCCACGAGCAGTACTTC	CASSGESLHEQYF
TRBD2	TRBV15	few	TRBJ2-1	TGTGCCACCAGCAGGATAGGGAGGGATGAGCAGTTCTTC	CATSRIGRDEQFF
TRBD1	TRBV7-9	.	TRBJ2-7	TGTGCCAGCAGCTCAACAGGGGCGGCCCAGTACTTC	CASSSTGAAQYF
.	TRBV24-1	.	TRBJ2-7	TGTGCCACCAGTGACTGGCTCAGGGGGGTGACCAGAGGGATCGACTACGAGCAGTACTTC	CATSDWLRGVTRGIDYEQYF
.	TRBV6-6	.	TRBJ1-1	TGTGCCAGCAGTTATGCTCTTGAAGCTTTCTTT	CASSYALEAFF
TRBD2	TRBV12-3/TRBV12-4	.	TRBJ2-7	TGTGCCAGCAGCCCGGGACTAGCGGGCCTATTAGGTTACAATGAGCAGTACTTC	CASSPGLAGLLGYNEQYF
TRBD1	TRBV24-1	.	TRBJ2-1	TGTGCCACCAGTTTACAGGGGGCAGGCAATGAGCAGTTCTTC	CATSLQGAGNEQFF
.	TRBV7-2	.	TRBJ2-1	TGTGCCAGCAGCATTGGACTATACAATGAGCAGTTCTTC	CASSIGLYNEQFF
.	TRBV5-1	.	TRBJ1-6	TGCGCCAGCAGCTTTATGACAGCAGGGGATAATTCACCCCTCCACTTT	CASSFMTAGDNSPLHF
TRBD1	TRBV5-1	.	TRBJ2-5	TGCGCCAGCAGCTTGGCCAATTTTGACAGGGGAGAGACCCAGTACTTC	CASSLANFDRGETQYF
.	TRBV20-1	few	TRBJ2-1	TGCAGTGCTCTCCTGACTAGGGATGAGCAGTTCTTC	CSALLTRDEQFF
.	TRBV11-2	many	TRBJ2-3	TGTGCCAGCAGCTTAAACCAGGGGGATACGCAGTATTTT	CASSLNQGDTQYF
TRBD2	TRBV15	few	TRBJ2-3	TGTGCCACCAGCAAGGGGGGCGGGAGGGCCTTTACGAATACGCAGTATTTT	CATSKGGGRAFTNTQYF
TRBD2	TRBV20-1	.	TRBJ2-5	TGCAGTGCTGGAGGGACTAGCGGGAGAGAGACCCAGTACTTC	CSAGGTSGRETQYF
.	TRBV5-1	.	TRBJ2-7	TGCGCCAGCTCCCCCGGGGGTCGCGAGCAGTACTTC	CASSPGGREQYF
TRBD1	TRBV12-3/TRBV12-4	.	TRBJ1-5	TGTGCCAGCAGTCAAACGACAGGGGGTTTGCCCCAGCATTTT	CASSQTTGGLPQHF
TRBD2	TRBV12-3/TRBV12-4	.	TRBJ2-7	TGTGCCAGCAGTCCCCGCATGGGGAGCGGGACCTACGAGCAGTACTTC	CASSPRMGSGTYEQYF